Listed here are 31 T cell receptor beta chains from one sample, sequenced in a study of blood T cell repertoires in COVID-19. Sequenced by immunoSEQ multiplex PCR; TCRdb stores in-frame clones only, minus some. The top ten hold roughly 3% of the sample, which has tens of thousands of clones, 70% to 85% seen once. Sequenced: peripheral blood. The receptor set was obtained from a man aged 55 to 70 with acute or convalescent COVID-19.

The chain employs TRBV7-2 and TRBJ1-2, with a possible D match to TRBD1 (5 bases). The CDR3 is 16 amino acids. The V gene lost 5 bases and the J gene lost 1 base, with 17 bases spanning the gap. CDR1 is SGHTA and CDR2 is FQGNSA in the germline V gene. CDR3 residues: CASSRTQGGHNYGYTF. The CDR3, as DNA: TGTGCCAGCAGCCGGACCCAGGGAGGGCATAACTATGGCTACACCTTC.

This clone was seen a handful of times. This chain joins TRBV4-3 and TRBJ1-1; 7 nucleotides agree with TRBD1. The CDR3 runs to 15 residues. The trim removed 2 bases at V and 3 bases at J, leaving 6 bases unmatched. Germline V lookup: CDR1 LGHNA, CDR2 YSLEER. CDR3 region: CASSQRHDRDTEAFF. CDR3 in DNA: TGCGCCAGCAGCCAAAGACACGACAGGGACACTGAAGCTTTCTTT.

V is TRBV6-6 and J is TRBJ1-5; D is perhaps TRBD1 (6 bases). Trimming took off 6 bases at V and 1 base at J, with 13 bases between the two ends. The CDR3 spans 15 residues. Germline CDR1 MNHNY, CDR2 SVGAGI (reference sequence). CDR3 coding DNA: TGTGCCAGCAGATACGGACAGCCGAGCAATCAGCCCCAGCATTTT. It encodes CASRYGQPSNQPQHF.

Only a few counts were recorded for this clone. The chain combines TRBV9 with TRBJ2-3, with a weak D call TRBD2 (7 bases). The CDR3 has 17 amino acids. The V gene's germline CDR1 is SGDLS and CDR2 YYNGEE. Trimming cost V 4 bases and J 0 bases, with 18 bases left between them. The CDR3 protein is CASSPWGGGPSTDTQYF. CDR3 nucleotide sequence: TGTGCCAGCAGCCCATGGGGGGGCGGGCCTAGCACAGATACGCAGTATTTT.

This clone was observed many times. This chain connects TRBV4-2 to TRBJ1-3, with 8 bases identical to TRBD1. The junction had 8 bases not matched to a gene; V was cut back by 0 bases and J by 4 bases. Germline CDR1 reads LGHNA; CDR2 reads YNFKEQ. The CDR3 is made up of 17 amino acids. The CDR3 region has the DNA TGTGCCAGCAGCCAAGATGGGCAGGGGGCACGAGGAAACACCATATATTTT. Residues: CASSQDGQGARGNTIYF.

This clone appeared a few times. This rearrangement joins TRBV6-4 to TRBJ1-6; D is undetermined. The CDR3 contains 14 residues. The V and J ends lost 6 bases and 6 bases respectively, with 12 bases between them. Per the germline V gene, CDR1 is MRHNA and CDR2 is SNTAGT. This CDR3 is CASRSSGSNSPLHF. CDR3 nucleotides: TGTGCCAGCAGATCGTCGGGGAGTAATTCACCCCTCCACTTT.

The chain is built from TRBV5-4 and TRBJ2-7; 10 bases match TRBD1. With 1 base clipped from V and 6 bases from J, the junction kept 4 bases outside the gene matches. The length of the CDR3 is 14 residues. Germline-derived CDR1 and CDR2 are SGHNT and YYREEE (reference sequence). Here the CDR3 reads CASSLRDRGGEQYF. For the CDR3, the DNA is TGTGCCAGCAGCTTGAGGGACAGGGGAGGCGAGCAGTACTTC.

The chain employs TRBV9 and TRBJ2-1; perhaps TRBD2 as D (6 bases). Trimming removed 4 bases at V and 2 bases at J, with 13 bases between. Germline V gives CDR1 SGDLS, CDR2 YYNGEE. The CDR3 runs to 15 residues. This CDR3 is CASSLIADPYNEQFF. The CDR3 DNA sequence: TGTGCCAGCAGCCTTATAGCGGATCCCTACAATGAGCAGTTCTTC.

The chain couples TRBV5-6 to TRBJ1-5, with 8 bases identical to TRBD1. Germline CDR1 is SGHDT and CDR2 is YYEEEE. The CDR3 consists of 19 residues. With 1 base clipped from V and 5 bases from J, the junction kept 17 bases outside the gene matches. CDR3 bases: TGTGCCAGCAGCTTGACACCCTACTTTGGACAGGGTGGGGATCAGCCCCAGCATTTT. Translation: CASSLTPYFGQGGDQPQHF.

The V call is TRBV4-1, the J call TRBJ2-7, with a possible D match to TRBD1 (6 bases). V was shortened by 5 bases and J by 6 bases, with 20 bases between the two germline ends. The CDR3 consists of 15 residues. Germline CDR1 is MGHRA and CDR2 is YSYEKL. CDR3 sequence: CASSGAGALSGEQYF. The CDR3 DNA is TGCGCCAGCAGCGGGGCAGGGGCCCTTTCAGGCGAGCAGTACTTC.

V is TRBV18 and J is TRBJ1-2, with TRBD1 matching 8 bases. Trimming at V came to 3 bases and at J to 6 bases, leaving 6 bases not matched to a gene. The CDR3 is made up of 14 amino acids. CDR1 and CDR2 from the germline V gene are KGHSH and LQKENI. This CDR3 is CASSPWTGRHGYTF. The CDR3 DNA sequence: TGTGCCAGCTCACCGTGGACAGGGCGGCATGGCTACACCTTC. Combining the CDR3 with reference TRBV18 and TRBJ1-2 gives the whole variable domain NAGVMQNPRHLVRRRGQEARLRCSPMKGHSHVYWYRQLPEEGLKFMVYLQKENIIDESGMPKERFSAEFPKEGPSILRIQQVVRGDSAAYFCASSPWTGRHGYTFGSGTRLTVV.

The V call is TRBV9, the J call TRBJ2-7; TRBD1 aligns across 9 bases. Germline V gives CDR1 SGDLS, CDR2 YYNGEE. CDR3 length: 16 amino acids. V lost 3 bases to trimming and J lost 4 bases; unmatched junction nucleotides: 11. CDR3 region: CASSEKTGGVGYEQYF. CDR3 nucleotides: TGTGCCAGCAGCGAAAAAACAGGGGGCGTTGGTTACGAGCAGTACTTC.

The CDR3 sequence is CASSELASSSYNEQFF. CDR3 nucleotide sequence: TGTGCCAGCAGCGAACTAGCGTCGAGCTCCTACAATGAGCAGTTCTTC. The gene calls are TRBV9 and TRBJ2-1; 7 bases fit TRBD2. This CDR3 comprises 16 residues. CDR1 SGDLS and CDR2 YYNGEE come from the germline V gene. Trimming took 3 bases from V and 0 from J; bases not matched to a gene: 6.

This clone was recorded only once. In the same sample, other DNA sequences code for this CDR3. This chain uses TRBV3-1 (or the pseudogene TRBV3-2) with TRBJ1-1; 9 nucleotides align to TRBD1. The V and J ends lost 1 base and 3 bases, in that order; junction bases with no gene match: 18. Germline-derived CDR1 and CDR2 are LGHDT and YNNKEL (reference sequence). The CDR3 has 20 amino acids. The CDR3 DNA reads as TGTGCCAGCAGCCAAGCATCGGCCAGGGACAGGGTGGTGGAATACACTGAAGCTTTCTTT. Protein product: CASSQASARDRVVEYTEAFF.

V and J are TRBV7-6 and TRBJ1-1; TRBD1 aligns across 8 bases. Germline V gene sequence: CDR1 SGHVS, CDR2 FNYEAQ. The V and J ends lost 5 bases and 4 bases, in that order; junction bases with no gene match: 3. The CDR3 has 13 residues. CDR3 amino acids: CASSLTGATEAFF. The CDR3 nucleotides are TGTGCCAGCAGCCTGACAGGGGCCACTGAAGCTTTCTTT.

The chain links TRBV28 to TRBJ1-6; D is uncertain. CDR1 is MDHEN and CDR2 is SYDVKM in the germline V gene. The CDR3 totals 12 residues. Trimming took 7 bases from V and 7 from J, leaving 8 bases between them. CDR3 amino acids: CASTPRNSPLHF. The CDR3 bases are TGTGCCAGCACCCCTAGGAATTCACCCCTCCACTTT.

The chain joins TRBV27 to TRBJ1-2, with a weak D call TRBD1 (5 bases). Germline V gives CDR1 MNHEY, CDR2 SMNVEV (reference sequence). V was trimmed by 4 bases and J by 1 base, leaving 7 bases between them. CDR3 length: 13 residues. CDR3 DNA sequence: TGTGCCAGCAGTTGGAGGGGTAACTATGGCTACACCTTC. Translated: CASSWRGNYGYTF.

V is TRBV4-3 and J is TRBJ1-4; D gene ambiguous. This CDR3 spans 17 amino acids. The V gene lost 0 bases and the J gene lost 8 bases, with 19 bases spanning the gap. Per germline, CDR1 LGHNA and CDR2 YSLEER. CDR3 sequence (DNA): TGCGCCAGCAGCCAAGATCGAGGAACATCCTCGGGGGAAAAACTGTTTTTT. Translating it yields CASSQDRGTSSGEKLFF.

On this clone: The DNA is left out, because the CDR3 cannot be placed on it with certainty; the CDR3 is given as TCRdb lists it. This chain links TRBV11-2 with TRBJ1-1; TRBD1 reflects the table's D call only, with no check against the DNA. Germline loops: CDR1 SGHAT, CDR2 FQNNGV. The CDR3 length equals 14 residues, ends included. The CDR3 reads CASSSSGQRTEAFF.

This clone has a handful of counts. The chain employs TRBV6-5 and TRBJ1-4, with TRBD1 matching 7 bases. V dropped 6 bases and J dropped 5; count of bases not matched to a gene: 3. The CDR3 is made up of 13 amino acids. In germline, CDR1 is MNHEY, CDR2 SVGAGI. CDR3 DNA: TGTGCCAGCAGGACAGGGCGCAATGAAAAACTGTTTTTT. Translation gives CASRTGRNEKLFF.

The J gene is TRBJ2-7, the V gene TRBV7-2, with 11 bases aligning to TRBD2. V lost 1 base to trimming and J lost 9 bases; unmatched junction nucleotides: 11. The germline CDR1 and CDR2 sequences are SGHTA and FQGNSA. CDR3 length: 16 amino acids. The CDR3 reads CASSLVGSGRAKGQYF. CDR3 nucleotides: TGTGCCAGCAGCTTAGTAGGTAGCGGGAGGGCTAAAGGGCAGTACTTC.

The gene calls are TRBV24-1 and TRBJ2-1; 7 bases line up with TRBD2. From germline, CDR1 is KGHDR and CDR2 SFDVKD. This CDR3 has 13 amino acids. Trimming cost V 8 bases and J 9 bases; bases outside gene matches: 9. DNA of the CDR3: TGTGCCACCAAAGGACTAGTCAACACTGAGCAGTTCTTC. It translates to CATKGLVNTEQFF.

The V call is TRBV9, the J call TRBJ1-2; D is unresolved. CDR1 is SGDLS and CDR2 is YYNGEE in the germline V gene. The CDR3 sequence is 14 residues long. With 4 bases removed from V and 2 bases from J, the gap between germline ends came to 12 bases. The CDR3 nucleotides are TGTGCCAGCAGCCCCTTGGTGGCAAACTATGGCTACACCTTC. This sequence encodes CASSPLVANYGYTF.

The chain's CDR3 is CASSRRTGGLGEETQYF. The DNA for the CDR3 is TGTGCCAGCAGCCGCCGGACAGGGGGGTTAGGCGAAGAGACCCAGTACTTC. The chain joins TRBV11-3 to TRBJ2-5, with 10 bases identical to TRBD1. CDR3 length: 17 residues. The V and J ends lost 5 bases and 3 bases, in that order; junction bases with no gene match: 12. Germline lookup yields CDR1 SGHNT and CDR2 YENEEA.

The gene calls are TRBV28 and TRBJ1-2; 11 bases line up with TRBD1. The trim removed 4 bases at V and 1 base at J, leaving 2 bases unmatched. The CDR3 sequence is 15 residues long. Germline assignment: CDR1 MDHEN and CDR2 SYDVKM. The CDR3 DNA sequence: TGTGCCAGCAGTTGGGGGACAGGGGGTAACTATGGCTACACCTTC. Amino acid sequence: CASSWGTGGNYGYTF.

The genes are TRBV6-5 and TRBJ2-7; D perhaps matches TRBD2 (6 bases). Trimming removed 2 bases from V and 1 base from J, with 12 bases in between. CDR1 MNHEY and CDR2 SVGAGI come from the germline V gene. The CDR3 is made up of 15 amino acids. CDR3 in amino acids: CASSYGGSGSYEQYF. The CDR3 region has the DNA TGTGCCAGCAGTTACGGGGGGAGTGGTTCCTACGAGCAGTACTTC.

The chain joins TRBV24-1 to TRBJ2-5; 12 bases align to TRBD2. The CDR3 has 15 residues. The ends lost 5 bases at V and 7 bases at J; junction bases unmatched: 7. Per germline, CDR1 KGHDR and CDR2 SFDVKD. CDR3 in DNA: TGTGCCACCAGTGGACTAGCGGGAGTGGACGGGACCCAGTACTTC. Protein: CATSGLAGVDGTQYF.

This clone was counted a few times. The rearrangement uses TRBV5-5 and TRBJ1-2; D may be TRBD1 (5 bases). Looked up from germline, CDR1 is SGHKS and CDR2 is YYEKEE (reference sequence). CDR3 length: 12 amino acids. Trimming took 4 bases from V and 5 from J, leaving 9 bases between them. CDR3 nucleotide sequence: TGTGCCAGCAGCATGGGACTTTATGGCTACACCTTC. Translating it yields CASSMGLYGYTF.

The genes are TRBV5-6 and TRBJ1-2; 10 bases fit TRBD1. The CDR3 has 14 residues. Germline V gene data show CDR1 as SGHDT and CDR2 as YYEEEE. The trim removed 8 bases at V and 4 bases at J, leaving 8 bases unmatched. The CDR3 region is CASWTGGRVYGYTF. DNA for the CDR3: TGTGCCAGTTGGACAGGGGGACGCGTCTATGGCTACACCTTC.

The chain has TRBV5-5 and TRBJ1-1; 7 nucleotides line up with TRBD1. The CDR3 has 13 residues. CDR1 is SGHKS and CDR2 is YYEKEE in the germline V gene (reference sequence). The V gene end was trimmed by 4 bases and the J gene end by 8 bases; junction bases not matched to a gene: 8. CDR3 protein: CASSPPPGQEAFF. In nucleotides, the CDR3 is TGTGCCAGCAGCCCACCCCCGGGACAGGAAGCTTTCTTT.

This sequence joins TRBV4-1 and TRBJ2-7; TRBD1 matches at 7 bases. V was clipped by 1 base and J by 1 base; unmatched bases: 1. CDR3 length: 14 amino acids. The germline V gene encodes CDR1 MGHRA and CDR2 YSYEKL. The CDR3 region has the DNA TGCGCCAGCAGCCAAGGACAGGGTTCCTACGAGCAGTACTTC. Translation: CASSQGQGSYEQYF.